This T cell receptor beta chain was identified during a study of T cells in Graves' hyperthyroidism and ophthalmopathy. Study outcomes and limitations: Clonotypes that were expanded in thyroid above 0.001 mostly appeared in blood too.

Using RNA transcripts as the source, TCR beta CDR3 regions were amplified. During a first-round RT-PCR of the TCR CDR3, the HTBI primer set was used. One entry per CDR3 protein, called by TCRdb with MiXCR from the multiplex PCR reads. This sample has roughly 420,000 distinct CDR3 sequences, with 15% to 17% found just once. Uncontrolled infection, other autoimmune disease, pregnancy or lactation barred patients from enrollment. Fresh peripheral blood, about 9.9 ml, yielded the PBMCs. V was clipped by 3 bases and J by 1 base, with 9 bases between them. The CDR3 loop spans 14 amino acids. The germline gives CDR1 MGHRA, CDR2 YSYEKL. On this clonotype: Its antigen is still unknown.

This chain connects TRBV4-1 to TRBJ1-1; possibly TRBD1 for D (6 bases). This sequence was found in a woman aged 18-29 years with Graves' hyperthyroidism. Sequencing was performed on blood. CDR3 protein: CASSHGQKNTEAFF. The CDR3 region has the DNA TGCGCCAGCAGCCACGGACAGAAGAACACTGAAGCTTTCTTT.